Listed below are T cell receptor beta chains from one sample, sequenced in a study of blood T cell repertoires in COVID-19. Sequencing was performed with immunoSEQ multiplex PCR; in TCRdb, only in-frame clones are kept and a portion is missing. The sample lists hundreds of thousands of clones; roughly 89% were seen once. The specimen sequenced was peripheral blood. All receptors come from a woman between 25 and 40 years old with active or convalescent COVID-19. Each CDR3 is given with its conserved first and last residue. The D gene is left open where the match is weak. Expanded clones get a size class; other rows say once, few or many, or leave the size out.

size	V	J	D	CDR3	DNA
-	TRBV6-4	TRBJ1-1	TRBD1	CASRGTEGTEAFF	TGTGCCAGCAGGGGGACAGAAGGCACTGAAGCTTTCTTT
-	TRBV2	TRBJ1-2	-	CASSEWSYTNYGYTF	TGTGCCAGCAGTGAATGGAGTTATACTAACTATGGCTACACCTTC
-	TRBV5-4	TRBJ2-1	TRBD2	CASSFLAVDNEQFF	TGTGCCAGCAGCTTCCTAGCGGTTGACAATGAGCAGTTCTTC
-	TRBV12-3/TRBV12-4	TRBJ2-7	TRBD2	CASSLQRGYEQYF	TGTGCCAGCAGTTTACAGCGGGGGTACGAGCAGTACTTC
-	TRBV27	TRBJ1-5	-	CASSLGGQPQHF	TGTGCCAGCAGTTTGGGGGGGCAGCCCCAGCATTTT
-	TRBV7-7	TRBJ2-6	TRBD2	CASSLAGGPGSGANVLTF	TGTGCCAGCAGTTTAGCGGGGGGGCCGGGTTCCGGGGCCAACGTCCTGACTTTC
-	TRBV4-1	TRBJ1-3	-	CASSLQDTRSSGNTIYF	TGCGCCAGCAGCCTACAGGACACACGGTCCTCTGGAAACACCATATATTTT
-	TRBV6-6	TRBJ2-5	-	CASAPQPGQIETQYF	TGTGCCAGCGCACCCCAACCGGGACAAATAGAGACCCAGTACTTC
-	TRBV6-4	TRBJ2-7	TRBD2	CASSDVASGIAEQYF	TGTGCCAGCAGTGATGTGGCTAGCGGGATAGCTGAGCAGTACTTC
-	TRBV30	TRBJ2-7	TRBD2	CAWSVQLKREYSYEQYF	TGTGCCTGGAGTGTACAACTCAAGCGGGAGTATTCCTACGAGCAGTACTTC
-	TRBV10-2	TRBJ2-2	TRBD1	CASRGQGARTGELFF	TGCGCCAGCAGAGGGCAGGGGGCGCGGACCGGGGAGCTGTTTTTT
once	TRBV6-1	TRBJ1-3	TRBD1	CASSAQQGSSGNTIYF	TGTGCCAGCAGTGCTCAACAGGGGAGCTCTGGAAACACCATATATTTT
-	TRBV7-7	TRBJ2-5	-	CASSQNTETQYF	TGTGCCAGCAGCCAAAACACAGAGACCCAGTACTTC
-	TRBV7-9	TRBJ2-3	-	CASSFARADTQYF	TGTGCCAGCAGCTTTGCCAGGGCAGATACGCAGTATTTT
-	TRBV13	TRBJ2-7	-	CASSQGPGEYEQYF	TGTGCCAGCAGCCAGGGGCCAGGTGAATACGAGCAGTACTTC
-	TRBV9	TRBJ2-4	TRBD2	CASSAHLAGGAKNIQYF	TGTGCCAGCAGCGCACATCTAGCGGGGGGAGCCAAAAACATTCAGTACTTC
-	TRBV28	TRBJ1-2	-	CASSSGGGGNGYTF	TGTGCCAGCAGTTCCGGAGGGGGGGGCAATGGCTACACCTTC
once	TRBV3-1/TRBV3-2	TRBJ2-3	-	CASSPPVDTQYF	TGTGCCAGCAGCCCTCCAGTGGATACGCAGTATTTT
-	TRBV27	TRBJ2-5	TRBD2	CASFSTSGGRGETQYF	TGTGCCAGTTTTTCGACTAGCGGGGGGCGCGGGGAGACCCAGTACTTC
few	TRBV5-1	TRBJ1-1	-	CASSLHEANTEAFF	TGCGCCAGCAGCTTGCATGAGGCAAACACTGAAGCTTTCTTT
-	TRBV10-1	TRBJ2-4	TRBD2	CASSDSGGADIQYF	TGCGCCAGCAGCGATTCGGGGGGGGCTGACATTCAGTACTTC
-	TRBV19	TRBJ2-5	-	CASGARNTQETQYF	TGTGCCAGTGGGGCGAGGAACACTCAAGAGACCCAGTACTTC
few	TRBV5-1	TRBJ2-2	-	CASSPFDSYTGELFF	TGCGCCAGCAGCCCGTTCGACAGTTATACCGGGGAGCTGTTTTTT
-	TRBV4-1	TRBJ2-5	TRBD2	CASSQERTSGGARETQYF	TGCGCCAGCAGCCAAGAGAGGACTAGCGGGGGGGCCCGAGAGACCCAGTACTTC
-	TRBV24-1	TRBJ2-7	-	CATSTREPPETVYEQYF	TGTGCCACCAGTACACGGGAACCTCCTGAAACCGTCTACGAGCAGTACTTC
-	TRBV7-9	TRBJ1-1	TRBD1	CASSLGPESGGTEAFF	TGTGCCAGCAGCTTAGGTCCCGAATCAGGGGGCACTGAAGCTTTCTTT
-	TRBV6-5	TRBJ2-1	TRBD2	CASRGRLAGVNEQFF	TGTGCCAGCAGGGGAAGACTAGCGGGAGTTAATGAGCAGTTCTTC
few	TRBV6-2/TRBV6-3	TRBJ1-1	-	CASSYGARGAFF	TGTGCCAGCAGTTACGGGGCCCGGGGGGCTTTCTTT
-	TRBV7-8	TRBJ2-7	-	CASSQYYEQYF	TGTGCCAGCAGCCAATACTACGAGCAGTACTTC
-	TRBV27	TRBJ1-1	-	CASSLSPDTEAFF	TGTGCCAGCAGTTTATCCCCGGACACTGAAGCTTTCTTT
-	TRBV5-4	TRBJ2-5	TRBD1	CASSRPRAGTEETQYF	TGTGCCAGCAGCAGGCCCCGGGCCGGGACAGAAGAGACCCAGTACTTC
-	TRBV2	TRBJ2-1	TRBD2	CASSATAGSNNEQFF	TGTGCCAGCAGTGCAACAGCGGGGTCCAACAATGAGCAGTTCTTC
-	TRBV5-4	TRBJ2-4	TRBD2	CASSLVGGEGQNF	TGTGCCAGCAGCTTGGTCGGAGGGGAGGGCCAGAACTTC
-	TRBV12-3/TRBV12-4	TRBJ1-2	TRBD1	CASSSGTGVGYTF	TGTGCCAGCAGCTCCGGGACAGGGGTTGGCTACACCTTC
-	TRBV4-1	TRBJ2-7	TRBD1	CASSQAGTGGYEQYF	TGCGCCAGCAGCCAAGCCGGGACAGGGGGCTACGAGCAGTACTTC
-	TRBV6-1	TRBJ2-3	TRBD2	CASSGGLAGGPGTDTQYF	TGTGCCAGCAGTGGAGGACTAGCGGGAGGGCCGGGCACAGATACGCAGTATTTT
-	TRBV18	TRBJ1-3	TRBD1	CASSPGTGNYGNTIYF	TGTGCCAGCTCACCCGGGACAGGGAATTATGGAAACACCATATATTTT
-	TRBV9	TRBJ1-2	-	CASSVGTESNYGYTF	TGTGCCAGCAGCGTAGGAACAGAGTCTAACTATGGCTACACCTTC
-	TRBV6-5	TRBJ2-7	TRBD2	CASSYQRDRAYEQYF	TGTGCCAGCAGTTACCAGCGGGATAGAGCCTACGAGCAGTACTTC
few	TRBV7-6	TRBJ1-6	-	CASSLGNLNNSPLHF	TGTGCCAGCAGCTTAGGAAACTTGAATAATTCACCCCTCCACTTT
-	TRBV19	TRBJ1-5	-	CATAMWNQPQHF	TGTGCCACCGCTATGTGGAATCAGCCCCAGCATTTT
-	TRBV9	TRBJ2-7	TRBD1	CASSVRQGASEQYF	TGTGCCAGCAGCGTTAGACAGGGGGCTTCCGAGCAGTACTTC
-	TRBV10-3	TRBJ1-1	-	CAIGQTVNTEAFF	TGTGCCATAGGACAGACCGTGAACACTGAAGCTTTCTTT
-	TRBV28	TRBJ1-3	-	CASSLLVSSGNTIYF	TGTGCCAGCAGTCTTCTCGTCAGCTCTGGAAACACCATATATTTT
-	TRBV6-1	TRBJ1-1	-	CASSEARTGNEAFF	TGTGCCAGCAGTGAAGCGCGTACAGGGAATGAAGCTTTCTTT
-	TRBV4-2	TRBJ2-7	TRBD2	CASSQDMASGVYEQYF	TGTGCCAGCAGCCAAGATATGGCTAGCGGGGTGTACGAGCAGTACTTC
-	TRBV6-7	TRBJ1-2	-	CASRRDLNGGYTF	TGTGCCAGCAGACGGGATCTTAACGGCGGCTACACCTTC
-	TRBV11-3	TRBJ2-7	TRBD1	CASSRQGGYEQYF	TGTGCCAGCAGTAGACAGGGGGGTTACGAGCAGTACTTC
-	TRBV7-6	TRBJ1-1	-	CASSLGPGGNTEAFF	TGTGCCAGCAGCTTAGGCCCCGGGGGGAACACTGAAGCTTTCTTT
-	TRBV5-1	TRBJ2-1	-	CASSPSPGSNEQFF	TGCGCCAGCAGCCCTTCCCCGGGGAGCAATGAGCAGTTCTTC
-	TRBV10-3	TRBJ2-7	-	CAISVGEVDEQYF	TGTGCCATCAGTGTGGGGGAGGTGGACGAGCAGTACTTC
-	TRBV19	TRBJ1-6	TRBD1	CASSIDRGRKGESPLHF	TGTGCCAGTAGTATAGACAGGGGGCGAAAGGGAGAGTCACCCCTCCACTTT
-	TRBV3-1/TRBV3-2	TRBJ1-5	TRBD1	CASSQDTGGQPQHF	TGTGCCAGCAGCCAAGACACAGGGGGCCAGCCCCAGCATTTT
-	TRBV5-4	TRBJ1-4	TRBD1	CASSSGQGTNEKLFF	TGTGCCAGCAGCTCCGGACAGGGAACTAATGAAAAACTGTTTTTT
-	TRBV19	TRBJ1-1	-	CASSHGQSEAFF	TGTGCCAGTAGTCACGGACAGAGTGAAGCTTTCTTT
-	TRBV27	TRBJ1-1	TRBD1	CASSLRTGGNTEAFF	TGTGCCAGCAGTCTAAGGACAGGGGGGAACACTGAAGCTTTCTTT
-	TRBV6-5	TRBJ1-2	-	CASIHGGQGGYTF	TGTGCCAGCATTCACGGGGGGCAGGGTGGCTACACCTTC
-	TRBV5-5	TRBJ2-7	TRBD2	CASSSFRGGGYEQYF	TGTGCCAGCAGCTCGTTTCGGGGGGGCGGCTACGAGCAGTACTTC
-	TRBV5-5	TRBJ1-2	TRBD1	CASSLDNDLTGYGYTF	TGTGCCAGCAGCTTGGACAATGATTTGACAGGGTATGGCTACACCTTC